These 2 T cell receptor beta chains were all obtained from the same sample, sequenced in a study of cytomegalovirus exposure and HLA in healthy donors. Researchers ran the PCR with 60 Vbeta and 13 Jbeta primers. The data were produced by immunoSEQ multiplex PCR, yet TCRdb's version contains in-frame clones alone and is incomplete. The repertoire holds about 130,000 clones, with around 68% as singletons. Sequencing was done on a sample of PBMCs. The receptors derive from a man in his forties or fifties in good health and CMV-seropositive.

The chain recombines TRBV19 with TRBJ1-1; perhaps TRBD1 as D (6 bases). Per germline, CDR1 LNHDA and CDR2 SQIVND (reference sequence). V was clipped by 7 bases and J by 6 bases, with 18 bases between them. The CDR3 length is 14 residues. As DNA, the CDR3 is TGTGCCAGTAAACAGGGATGGGGGCCGGCTGAAGCTTTCTTT. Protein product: CASKQGWGPAEAFF. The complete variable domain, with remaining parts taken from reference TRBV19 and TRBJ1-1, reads DGGITQSPKYLFRKEGQNVTLSCEQNLNHDAMYWYRQDPGQGLRLIYYSQIVNDFQKGDIAEGYSVSREKKESFPLTVTSAQKNPTAFYLCASKQGWGPAEAFFGQGTRLTVV.

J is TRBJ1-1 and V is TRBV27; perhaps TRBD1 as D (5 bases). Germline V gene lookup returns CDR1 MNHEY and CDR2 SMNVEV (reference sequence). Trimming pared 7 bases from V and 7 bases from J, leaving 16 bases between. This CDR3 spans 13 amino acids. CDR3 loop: CASTSGRKSEAFF. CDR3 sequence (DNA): TGTGCCAGCACCTCAGGGCGGAAAAGTGAAGCTTTCTTT.